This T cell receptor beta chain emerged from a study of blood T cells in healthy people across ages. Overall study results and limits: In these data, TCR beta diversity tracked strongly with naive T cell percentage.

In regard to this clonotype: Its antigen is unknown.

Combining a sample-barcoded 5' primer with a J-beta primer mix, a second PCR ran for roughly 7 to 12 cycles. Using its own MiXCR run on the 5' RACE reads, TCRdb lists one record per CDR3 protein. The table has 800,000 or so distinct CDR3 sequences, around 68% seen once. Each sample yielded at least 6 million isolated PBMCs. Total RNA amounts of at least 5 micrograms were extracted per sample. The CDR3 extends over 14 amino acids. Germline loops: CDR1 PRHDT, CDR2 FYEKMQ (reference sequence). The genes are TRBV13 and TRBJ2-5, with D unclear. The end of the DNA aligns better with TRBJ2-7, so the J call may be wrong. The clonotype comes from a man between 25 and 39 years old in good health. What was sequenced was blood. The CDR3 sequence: CASSLGLPGDEQYF. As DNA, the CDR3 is TGTGCCAGCAGCTTAGGCCTACCGGGCGACGAGCAGTACTTC.